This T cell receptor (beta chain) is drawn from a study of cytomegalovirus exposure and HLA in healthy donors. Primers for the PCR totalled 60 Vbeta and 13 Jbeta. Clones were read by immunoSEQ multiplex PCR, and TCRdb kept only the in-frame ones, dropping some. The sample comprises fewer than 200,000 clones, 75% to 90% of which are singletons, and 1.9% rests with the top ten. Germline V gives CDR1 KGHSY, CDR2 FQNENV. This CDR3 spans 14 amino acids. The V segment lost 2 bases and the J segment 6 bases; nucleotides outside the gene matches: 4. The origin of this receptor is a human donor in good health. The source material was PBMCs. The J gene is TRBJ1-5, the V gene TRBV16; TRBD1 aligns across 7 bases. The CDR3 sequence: CASSQREGAQPQHF. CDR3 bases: TGTGCCAGCAGCCAACGGGAGGGGGCTCAGCCCCAGCATTTT.